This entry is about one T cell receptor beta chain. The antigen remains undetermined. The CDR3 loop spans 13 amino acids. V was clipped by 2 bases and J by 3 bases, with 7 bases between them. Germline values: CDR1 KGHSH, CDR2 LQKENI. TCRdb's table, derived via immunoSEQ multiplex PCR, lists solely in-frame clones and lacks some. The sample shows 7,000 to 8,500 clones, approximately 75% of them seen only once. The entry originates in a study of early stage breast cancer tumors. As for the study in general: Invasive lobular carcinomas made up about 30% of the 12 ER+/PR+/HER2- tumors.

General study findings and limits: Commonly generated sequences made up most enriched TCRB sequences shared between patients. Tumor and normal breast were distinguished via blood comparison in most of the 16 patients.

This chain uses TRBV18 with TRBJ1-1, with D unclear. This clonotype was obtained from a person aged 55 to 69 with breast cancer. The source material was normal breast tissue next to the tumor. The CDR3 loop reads CASSPFVDTEAFF. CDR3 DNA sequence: TGTGCCAGCTCACCATTTGTGGACACTGAAGCTTTCTTT.